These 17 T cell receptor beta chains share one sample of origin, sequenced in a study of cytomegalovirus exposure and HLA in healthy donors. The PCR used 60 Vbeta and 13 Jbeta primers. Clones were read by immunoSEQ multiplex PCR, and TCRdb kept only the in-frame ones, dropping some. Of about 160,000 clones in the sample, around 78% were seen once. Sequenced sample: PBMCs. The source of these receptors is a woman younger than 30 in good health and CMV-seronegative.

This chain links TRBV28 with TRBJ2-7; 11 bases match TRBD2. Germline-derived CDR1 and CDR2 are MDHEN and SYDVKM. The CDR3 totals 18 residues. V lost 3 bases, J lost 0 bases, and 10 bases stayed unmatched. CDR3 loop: CASSFSSLAGGYSYEQYF. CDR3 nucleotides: TGTGCCAGCAGTTTCTCGTCATTAGCGGGGGGGTACTCCTACGAGCAGTACTTC. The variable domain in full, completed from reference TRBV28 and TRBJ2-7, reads DVKVTQSSRYLVKRTGEKVFLECVQDMDHENMFWYRQDPGLGLRLIYFSYDVKMKEKGDIPEGYSVSREKKERFSLILESASTNQTSMYLCASSFSSLAGGYSYEQYFGPGTRLTVT.

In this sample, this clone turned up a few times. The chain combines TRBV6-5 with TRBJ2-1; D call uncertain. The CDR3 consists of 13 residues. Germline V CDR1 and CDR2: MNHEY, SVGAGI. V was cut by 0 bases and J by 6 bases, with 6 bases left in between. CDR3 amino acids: CASSYSKLNEQFF. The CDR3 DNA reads TGTGCCAGCAGTTACTCGAAGCTCAATGAGCAGTTCTTC.

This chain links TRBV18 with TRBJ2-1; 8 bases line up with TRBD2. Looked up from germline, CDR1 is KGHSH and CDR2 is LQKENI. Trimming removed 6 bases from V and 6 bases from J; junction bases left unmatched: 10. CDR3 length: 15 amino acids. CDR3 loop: CASSLGLEGPNEQFF. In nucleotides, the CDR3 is TGTGCCAGCTCCTTGGGACTAGAAGGACCCAATGAGCAGTTCTTC.

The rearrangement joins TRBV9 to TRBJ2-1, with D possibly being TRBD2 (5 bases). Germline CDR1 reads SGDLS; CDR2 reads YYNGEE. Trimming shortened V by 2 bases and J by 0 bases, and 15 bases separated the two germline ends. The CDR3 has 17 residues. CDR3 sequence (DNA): TGTGCCAGCAGCGTCCTTCTAGCACAGAGCTCCTACAATGAGCAGTTCTTC. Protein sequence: CASSVLLAQSSYNEQFF.

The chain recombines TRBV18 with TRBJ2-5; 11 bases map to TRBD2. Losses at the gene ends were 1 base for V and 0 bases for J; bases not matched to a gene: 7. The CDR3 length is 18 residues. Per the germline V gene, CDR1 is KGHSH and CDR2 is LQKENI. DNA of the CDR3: TGTGCCAGCTCACCACTGGCTAGCGGGGGGACCAACCAAGAGACCCAGTACTTC. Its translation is CASSPLASGGTNQETQYF.

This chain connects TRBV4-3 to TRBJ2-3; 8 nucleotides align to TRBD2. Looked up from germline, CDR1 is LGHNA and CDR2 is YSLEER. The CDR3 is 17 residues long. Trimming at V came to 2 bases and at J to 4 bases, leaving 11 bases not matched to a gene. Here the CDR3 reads CASSQIQLSGSSDTQYF. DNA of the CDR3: TGCGCCAGCAGCCAAATCCAGTTGAGCGGGAGCTCAGATACGCAGTATTTT.

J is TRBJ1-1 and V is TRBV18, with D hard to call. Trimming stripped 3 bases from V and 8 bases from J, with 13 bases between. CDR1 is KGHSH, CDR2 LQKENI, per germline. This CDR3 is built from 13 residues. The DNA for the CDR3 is TGTGCCAGCTCACCGCTGAGGGAGAGGGAAGCTTTCTTT. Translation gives CASSPLREREAFF.

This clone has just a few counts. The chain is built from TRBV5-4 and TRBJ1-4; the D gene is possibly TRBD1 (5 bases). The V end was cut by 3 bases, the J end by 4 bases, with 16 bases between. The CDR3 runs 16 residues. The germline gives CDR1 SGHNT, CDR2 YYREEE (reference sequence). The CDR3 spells CASSSTFQGSNEKLFF. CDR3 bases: TGTGCCAGCAGCTCCACCTTTCAGGGAAGTAATGAAAAACTGTTTTTT.

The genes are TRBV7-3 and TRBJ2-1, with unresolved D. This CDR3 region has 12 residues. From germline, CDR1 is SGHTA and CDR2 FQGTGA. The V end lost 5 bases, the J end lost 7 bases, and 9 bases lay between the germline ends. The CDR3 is CASSLGSNEQFF. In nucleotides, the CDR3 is TGTGCCAGCAGCCTCGGTAGTAATGAGCAGTTCTTC.

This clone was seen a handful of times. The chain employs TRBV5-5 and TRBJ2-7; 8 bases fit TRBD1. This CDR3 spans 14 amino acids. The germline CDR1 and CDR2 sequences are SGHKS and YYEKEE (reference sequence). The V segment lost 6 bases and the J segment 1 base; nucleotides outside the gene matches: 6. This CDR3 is CASTYRGKSYEQYF. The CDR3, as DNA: TGTGCCAGCACCTACAGGGGGAAGTCCTACGAGCAGTACTTC.

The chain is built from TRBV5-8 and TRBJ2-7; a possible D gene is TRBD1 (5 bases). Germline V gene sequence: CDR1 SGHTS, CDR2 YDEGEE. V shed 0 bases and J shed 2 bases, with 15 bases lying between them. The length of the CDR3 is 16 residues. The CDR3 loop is CASSLAVGHDTYEQYV. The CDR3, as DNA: TGTGCCAGCAGCTTGGCGGTTGGACACGATACCTACGAGCAGTACGTC.

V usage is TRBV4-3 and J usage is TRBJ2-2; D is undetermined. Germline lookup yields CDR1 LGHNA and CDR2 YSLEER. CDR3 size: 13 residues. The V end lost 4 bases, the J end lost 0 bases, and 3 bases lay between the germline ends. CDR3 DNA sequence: TGCGCCAGCAGCCTCGCGAACACCGGGGAGCTGTTTTTT. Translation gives CASSLANTGELFF.

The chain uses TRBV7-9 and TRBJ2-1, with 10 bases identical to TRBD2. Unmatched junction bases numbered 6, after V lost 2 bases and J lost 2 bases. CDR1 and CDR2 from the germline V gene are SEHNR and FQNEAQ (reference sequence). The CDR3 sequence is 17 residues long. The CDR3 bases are TGTGCCAGCAGCTTACATCTCACTAGCGGGACCTACAATGAGCAGTTCTTC. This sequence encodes CASSLHLTSGTYNEQFF.

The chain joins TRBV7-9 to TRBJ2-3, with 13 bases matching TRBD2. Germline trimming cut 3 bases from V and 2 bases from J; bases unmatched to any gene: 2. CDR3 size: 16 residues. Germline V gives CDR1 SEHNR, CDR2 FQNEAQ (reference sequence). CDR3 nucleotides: TGTGCCAGCAGCTTCGGGACTAGCGGGACCACAGATACGCAGTATTTT. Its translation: CASSFGTSGTTDTQYF.

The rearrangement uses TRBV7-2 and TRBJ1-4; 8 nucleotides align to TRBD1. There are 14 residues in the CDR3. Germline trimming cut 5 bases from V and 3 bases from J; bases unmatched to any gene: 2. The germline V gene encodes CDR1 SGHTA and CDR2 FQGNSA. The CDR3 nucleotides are TGTGCCAGCAGCCCGACAGGGGCTAATGAAAAACTGTTTTTT. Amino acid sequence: CASSPTGANEKLFF. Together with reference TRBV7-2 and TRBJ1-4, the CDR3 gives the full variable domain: GAGVSQSPSNKVTEKGKDVELRCDPISGHTALYWYRQSLGQGLEFLIYFQGNSAPDKSGLPSDRFSAERTGGSVSTLTIQRTQQEDSAVYLCASSPTGANEKLFFGSGTQLSVL.

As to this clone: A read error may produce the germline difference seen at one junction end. CDR3 bases: TGTGCCAGCTCACAGGGCAGCGGGGGGGCTTACGAGCAGTACTTT. This encodes CASSQGSGGAYEQYF. The V and J genes are TRBV18 and TRBJ2-7; TRBD2 matches at 10 bases. Germline CDR1 is KGHSH and CDR2 is LQKENI. The CDR3 is 15 amino acids.

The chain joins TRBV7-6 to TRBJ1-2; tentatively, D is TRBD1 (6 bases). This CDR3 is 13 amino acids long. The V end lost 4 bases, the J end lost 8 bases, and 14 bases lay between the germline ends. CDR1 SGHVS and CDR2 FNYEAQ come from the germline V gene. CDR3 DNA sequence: TGTGCCAGCAGCTCCATCCCAGGGGAAGGCTACACCTTC. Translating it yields CASSSIPGEGYTF. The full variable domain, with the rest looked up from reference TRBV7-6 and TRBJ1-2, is GAGVSQSPRYKVTKRGQDVALRCDPISGHVSLYWYRQALGQGPEFLTYFNYEAQQDKSGLPNDRFSAERPEGSISTLTIQRTEQRDSAMYRCASSSIPGEGYTFGSGTRLTVV.